The present T cell receptor beta chain was sequenced within a study of Graves' ophthalmopathy and Graves' hyperthyroidism. Sampling under 12 ml of fresh peripheral blood provided the PBMCs. As the template, RNA transcripts were used to amplify TCR beta CDR3 regions. The first-round RT-PCR employed HTBI primers together with the Qiagen OneStep RT-PCR kit. A multiplex PCR was then performed as the second round. TCRdb re-called the multiplex PCR reads with MiXCR, one entry per CDR3 protein. The table records about 39,000 distinct CDR3 sequences, approximately 50% of them present only once. Study results and caveats: Progression of ophthalmopathy was predicted by the model with more than 70% sensitivity and roughly 73% specificity. Ophthalmopathy was separated from stable hyperthyroidism by a 13-signature model with around 89% sensitivity and around 81% specificity.

As to this clonotype: Its antigen remains unknown.

Looked up from germline, CDR1 is SGHRS and CDR2 is YFSETQ. CDR3 length: 13 amino acids. V shed 4 bases, J shed 7 bases, and the junction held 4 bases outside the gene matches. This receptor was taken from an adult woman with stable Graves' hyperthyroidism. Sequenced: peripheral blood. This chain links TRBV5-1 with TRBJ2-2, with 7 bases identical to TRBD1. CDR3 in DNA: TGCGCCAGCAGCCGAGACAGGGTCGGGGAGCTGTTTTTT. Encoded protein: CASSRDRVGELFF.